Given below is one TCR beta chain in context. Template switching with 5'RACE generated the TCR cDNA and added a universal primer site and UMIs. TCRdb redid the calling of the 5' RACE reads with MiXCR, one entry per CDR3 protein. The data show 300,000 to 400,000 distinct CDR3 sequences, more than 8.5% seen once. The data stem from a study of T cells after yellow fever vaccination. Germline V gene sequence: CDR1 DFQATT, CDR2 SNEGSKA (reference sequence). This CDR3 is built from 12 residues. Trimming took 3 bases from V and 2 from J, leaving 6 bases between them. This TCR was sampled from a man between 18 and 29 years old who received the YFV17D yellow fever vaccine. The source material was PBMCs, sampled on the day of the first yellow fever vaccination. The chain has TRBV20-1 and TRBJ2-3; no firm D call. The CDR3 coding sequence is TGCAGTGCTAGGGAGACCACAGATACGCAGTATTTT. Translated, it gives CSARETTDTQYF.